This T cell receptor beta chain is drawn from a study of blood T cell repertoires in COVID-19. The overall study: Collection of acute and convalescent COVID-19 samples took place in the United States, Italy and Spain. PBMCs, B-cell-depleted T cells, or T cells provided the cDNA or gDNA that made up the material.

How the authors handled the data: Reference gene primers were amplified, and this amplification served to estimate nucleated cell counts. Assay used: immunoSEQ multiplex PCR; TCRdb lists only in-frame clones, some missing. V, J and clone size are taken as reported in that table, and D and trimming were inferred from the DNA itself. Of about 140,000 clones listed, approximately 83% were seen once; the top ten hold 1.6%. V lost 5 bases and J 0 bases, leaving 11 bases between the germline ends. CDR3 length equals 15 residues. The germline CDR1 and CDR2 sequences are SGHVS and FQNEAQ. This clonotype was obtained from a human donor in a cohort sampled during active COVID-19. The sequenced sample was peripheral blood. This chain connects TRBV7-8 to TRBJ2-1; perhaps TRBD1 as D (5 bases). In DNA, the CDR3 is TGTGCCAGCAGCCAACAGGTTAGCTCCTACAATGAGCAGTTCTTC. Its translation: CASSQQVSSYNEQFF.